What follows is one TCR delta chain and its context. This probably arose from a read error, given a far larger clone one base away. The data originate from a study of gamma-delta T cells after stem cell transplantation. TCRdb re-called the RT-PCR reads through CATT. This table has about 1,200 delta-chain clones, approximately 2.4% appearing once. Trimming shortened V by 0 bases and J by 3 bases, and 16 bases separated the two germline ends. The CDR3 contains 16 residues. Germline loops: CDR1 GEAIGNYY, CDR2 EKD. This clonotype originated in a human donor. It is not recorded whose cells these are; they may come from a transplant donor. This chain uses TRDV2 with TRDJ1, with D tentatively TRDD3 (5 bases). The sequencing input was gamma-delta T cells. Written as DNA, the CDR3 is TGTGCCTGTGACACCGTTGGGGAAACAATCTCCGATAAACTCATCTTT. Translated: CACDTVGETISDKLIF.